This T cell receptor (beta chain) derives from a study of long-term antiretroviral therapy in people with HIV. Version v3.0 of the immunoSEQ assay ran at survey level. Here immunoSEQ multiplex PCR was the method, and the copy in TCRdb shows in-frame clones only, minus some. The sample lists over 15,000 clones; less than 85% were seen once. With regard to this clone: What it binds is unknown.

Study-level results: Before ART, certain clones expanded, and these dominated the repertoire at all time points.

The CDR3 runs 16 residues. Germline V gene sequence: CDR1 SEHNR, CDR2 FQNEAQ (reference sequence). Trimming took 5 bases from V and 5 from J, leaving 21 bases between them. This sequence joins TRBV7-9 and TRBJ1-1; perhaps TRBD1 as D (5 bases). This TCR was sampled from a woman aged 45-65 years with HIV. Sample: unsorted PBMCs, taken 0.5 years before starting antiretroviral therapy. Written as DNA, the CDR3 is TGTGCCAGCAGCCCCGAGTCTAGGGGCGCAGATACTGAAGCTTTCTTT. Translating gives CASSPESRGADTEAFF.